The TCR beta chain described here comes from a study of blood T cell repertoires in COVID-19. Study-wide context: T cells, B-cell-depleted T cells, or PBMCs supplied cDNA or gDNA.

There are 13 residues in the CDR3. The ends were cut back, 9 bases at V and 4 bases at J, with 13 bases in the middle. Germline loops: CDR1 MNHEY, CDR2 SVGAGI. Sequencing was performed with immunoSEQ multiplex PCR; in TCRdb, only in-frame clones are kept and a portion is missing. The sample yields approximately 260,000 clones, around 86% seen once. This clone was observed a single time. The source material was peripheral blood. The clonotype was recovered from a man in his late teens or twenties with active or convalescent COVID-19. V usage is TRBV6-5 and J usage is TRBJ1-5; a possible D gene is TRBD1 (5 bases). CDR3 in amino acids: CASRTGKNQPQHF. The CDR3 DNA sequence: TGTGCCAGTAGAACAGGAAAAAATCAGCCCCAGCATTTT.